A selection of T cell receptor beta chains follows, all from one sample in a study of CD8 T cells in Susac syndrome. TCRdb reanalysed the immunoSEQ multiplex PCR reads using MiXCR and keeps one entry per CDR3 protein. The table has some 130,000 distinct CDR3 sequences, 91% seen once. What was sequenced was CD8+ T cells from PBMCs. All receptors come from a human donor with multiple sclerosis. The CDR3 runs from the conserved cysteine through the conserved F or W. D genes are given only for firm matches. Only part of the rows carry a size: once, few, many, or a class if the clone is expanded.

v_gene: TRBV6-6
abundance: -
j_gene: TRBJ2-7
d_gene: TRBD2
CDR3nt: TGTGCCAGCAGTTACCCACGGGGGGGCAGCTCCTACGAGCAGTACTTC
CDR3aa: CASSYPRGGSSYEQYF

v_gene: TRBV7-8
abundance: once
j_gene: TRBJ2-3
d_gene: -
CDR3nt: TGTGCCAGCAGCTCCCCAGATACGCAGTATTTT
CDR3aa: CASSSPDTQYF

v_gene: TRBV2
abundance: -
j_gene: TRBJ2-7
d_gene: -
CDR3nt: TGTGCCAGCAGTGGTGGGACTGCTATCTCCTACGAGCAGTACTTC
CDR3aa: CASSGGTAISYEQYF

v_gene: TRBV30
abundance: -
j_gene: TRBJ2-1
d_gene: -
CDR3nt: TGTGCCTGGAGTGACAGGAATACATACAATGAGCAGTTCTTC
CDR3aa: CAWSDRNTYNEQFF

v_gene: TRBV2
abundance: -
j_gene: TRBJ2-5
d_gene: TRBD1
CDR3nt: TGTGCCAGCAGTTCCGGGACAGGGGAAGCTCAAGAGACCCAGTACTTC
CDR3aa: CASSSGTGEAQETQYF

v_gene: TRBV28
abundance: -
j_gene: TRBJ1-1
d_gene: -
CDR3nt: TGTGCCAGCAGGCCACAGGTCCACACTGAAGCTTTCTTT
CDR3aa: CASRPQVHTEAFF

v_gene: TRBV20-1
abundance: -
j_gene: TRBJ2-3
d_gene: -
CDR3nt: TGCAGTGCTAGAGATAGACCGCTTACGCAGTATTTT
CDR3aa: CSARDRPLTQYF

v_gene: TRBV6-5
abundance: -
j_gene: TRBJ2-3
d_gene: -
CDR3nt: TGTGCCAGCAGTTACTCGGACAGAGGCACAGATACGCAGTATTTT
CDR3aa: CASSYSDRGTDTQYF

v_gene: TRBV5-6
abundance: once
j_gene: TRBJ1-1
d_gene: -
CDR3nt: TGTGCCAGCAGCGCCGCCTGGCAGGGGCTTCTGAACACTGAAGCTTTCTTT
CDR3aa: CASSAAWQGLLNTEAFF

v_gene: TRBV18
abundance: once
j_gene: TRBJ1-3
d_gene: -
CDR3nt: TGTGCCAGCTCACCCGAGGACCGCATTCACGACACCATATATTTT
CDR3aa: CASSPEDRIHDTIYF

v_gene: TRBV25-1
abundance: -
j_gene: TRBJ2-3
d_gene: -
CDR3nt: TGTGCCAGCAGATCTAGCAGTTCAACAGATACGCAGTATTTT
CDR3aa: CASRSSSSTDTQYF

v_gene: TRBV3-1
abundance: -
j_gene: TRBJ2-1
d_gene: -
CDR3nt: TGTGCCAGCAGCCGCCTAGAGGCTAGCGTTTACAATGAGCAGTTCTTC
CDR3aa: CASSRLEASVYNEQFF

v_gene: TRBV6-5
abundance: -
j_gene: TRBJ2-5
d_gene: TRBD2
CDR3nt: TGTGCCAGCAGTCAAGCGGGAGTGAAAGAGACCCAGTACTTC
CDR3aa: CASSQAGVKETQYF

v_gene: TRBV7-9
abundance: -
j_gene: TRBJ2-7
d_gene: -
CDR3nt: TGTGCCAGCACCTACACAGCAAATTACGAGCAGTACTTC
CDR3aa: CASTYTANYEQYF

v_gene: TRBV29-1
abundance: once
j_gene: TRBJ2-7
d_gene: -
CDR3nt: TGCAGCGCAACCCGGAGGGACGAGCAGTACTTC
CDR3aa: CSATRRDEQYF

v_gene: TRBV7-6
abundance: -
j_gene: TRBJ2-3
d_gene: -
CDR3nt: TGTGCCAGCAGCTTAACAGGCTCTGGCACAGATACGCAGTATTTT
CDR3aa: CASSLTGSGTDTQYF

v_gene: TRBV7-9
abundance: -
j_gene: TRBJ1-1
d_gene: -
CDR3nt: TGTGCCAGCAGCTCCCCACTTGGGACTGAAGCTTTCTTT
CDR3aa: CASSSPLGTEAFF

v_gene: TRBV15
abundance: -
j_gene: TRBJ2-2
d_gene: TRBD2
CDR3nt: TGTGCCACCAGCAGAGAACCCGGACTAGCCGCCACCGGGGAGCTGTTTTTT
CDR3aa: CATSREPGLAATGELFF

v_gene: TRBV29-1
abundance: -
j_gene: TRBJ2-1
d_gene: TRBD2
CDR3nt: TGCAGCGGTCGGGGGGGCGCCTACAATGAGCAGTTCTTC
CDR3aa: CSGRGGAYNEQFF

v_gene: TRBV7-8
abundance: -
j_gene: TRBJ2-1
d_gene: -
CDR3nt: TGTGCCAGCAGCTTCAGCCTCCTTTTCGACAATGAGCAGTTCTTC
CDR3aa: CASSFSLLFDNEQFF

v_gene: TRBV12-2
abundance: -
j_gene: TRBJ1-5
d_gene: -
CDR3nt: TGTGCAAGTGTGTGGGGACACAGAAGCAATCAGCCCCAGCATTTT
CDR3aa: CASVWGHRSNQPQHF

v_gene: TRBV12-5
abundance: -
j_gene: TRBJ1-2
d_gene: TRBD1
CDR3nt: TGTGCTAGTGGTTTGGTACTCGGGGACAGACCTTTAATTTCCTATGGCTACACCTTC
CDR3aa: CASGLVLGDRPLISYGYTF

v_gene: TRBV12-3/TRBV12-4
abundance: -
j_gene: TRBJ2-3
d_gene: -
CDR3nt: TGTGCCAGCAGTTTGAGGGTAGATACGCAGTATTTT
CDR3aa: CASSLRVDTQYF

v_gene: TRBV6-2/TRBV6-3
abundance: -
j_gene: TRBJ2-1
d_gene: TRBD2
CDR3nt: TGTGCCAGCAGTTGGCTAGCGGGGCCGTCCTACAACAATGAGCAGTTCTTC
CDR3aa: CASSWLAGPSYNNEQFF

v_gene: TRBV19
abundance: -
j_gene: TRBJ1-5
d_gene: -
CDR3nt: TGTGCCAGTAGTATAAGGAACCTGGTTGGCAATCAGCCCCAGCATTTT
CDR3aa: CASSIRNLVGNQPQHF

v_gene: TRBV7-9
abundance: -
j_gene: TRBJ2-1
d_gene: -
CDR3nt: TGTGCCAGCAGCTGGAATCCAGACAATGAGCAGTTCTTC
CDR3aa: CASSWNPDNEQFF

v_gene: TRBV7-9
abundance: -
j_gene: TRBJ2-7
d_gene: -
CDR3nt: TGTGCCAGCAGCGACCCGGAGGACTCCTACGAGCAGTACTTC
CDR3aa: CASSDPEDSYEQYF

v_gene: TRBV12-3/TRBV12-4
abundance: -
j_gene: TRBJ2-2
d_gene: -
CDR3nt: TGTGCCAGCGCGATCGGGACGAACACCGGGGAGCTGTTTTTT
CDR3aa: CASAIGTNTGELFF

v_gene: TRBV7-9
abundance: -
j_gene: TRBJ2-4
d_gene: -
CDR3nt: TGTGCCAGCAGCTCCAGCAGGGAAAACATTCAGTACTTC
CDR3aa: CASSSSRENIQYF

v_gene: TRBV5-1
abundance: -
j_gene: TRBJ2-5
d_gene: -
CDR3nt: TGCGCCAGCAGCTTGGAGTTGGAGACCCAGTACTTC
CDR3aa: CASSLELETQYF

v_gene: TRBV4-3
abundance: -
j_gene: TRBJ2-2
d_gene: TRBD2
CDR3nt: TGCGCCAGCAGCCCACGGACTAGCGGGAGTGCCGGGGAGCTGTTTTTT
CDR3aa: CASSPRTSGSAGELFF

v_gene: TRBV7-9
abundance: many
j_gene: TRBJ1-1
d_gene: TRBD1
CDR3nt: TGTGCCAGCAGCCCAGGGGGCGTTGAAGCTTTCTTT
CDR3aa: CASSPGGVEAFF

v_gene: TRBV13
abundance: -
j_gene: TRBJ2-1
d_gene: -
CDR3nt: TGTGCCAGCAGCTTAGGCTGGGCTCCCAATGAGCAGTTCTTC
CDR3aa: CASSLGWAPNEQFF

v_gene: TRBV20-1
abundance: -
j_gene: TRBJ2-7
d_gene: TRBD2
CDR3nt: TGCAGTGCTAGAGGACTAGCGGGCTACTACGAGCAGTACTTC
CDR3aa: CSARGLAGYYEQYF

v_gene: TRBV2
abundance: -
j_gene: TRBJ2-7
d_gene: -
CDR3nt: TGTGCCAGCAACGGCGGCTACGAGCAGTACTTC
CDR3aa: CASNGGYEQYF

v_gene: TRBV30
abundance: -
j_gene: TRBJ2-5
d_gene: TRBD2
CDR3nt: TGTGCCTGGAGTGTAATAGCGGGAACGTCGGAGACCCAGTACTTC
CDR3aa: CAWSVIAGTSETQYF

v_gene: TRBV30
abundance: -
j_gene: TRBJ1-1
d_gene: -
CDR3nt: TGTGCCTGGGCTCGGGATGAAGCTTTCTTT
CDR3aa: CAWARDEAFF

v_gene: TRBV27
abundance: -
j_gene: TRBJ1-5
d_gene: -
CDR3nt: TGTGCCAGCAGGGAAGAGGGAGTTGGCAATCAGCCCCAGCATTTT
CDR3aa: CASREEGVGNQPQHF

v_gene: TRBV28
abundance: -
j_gene: TRBJ2-2
d_gene: TRBD1
CDR3nt: TGTGCCAGCACCCTCCGGGACAGAAACACCGGGGAGCTGTTTTTT
CDR3aa: CASTLRDRNTGELFF

v_gene: TRBV21-1
abundance: once
j_gene: TRBJ2-1
d_gene: -
CDR3nt: TGTGCCAGCAGCAAAGAGCTAGCGGGATACTCCTACAATGAGCAGTTCTTC
CDR3aa: CASSKELAGYSYNEQFF

v_gene: TRBV10-3
abundance: -
j_gene: TRBJ2-1
d_gene: -
CDR3nt: TGTGCCATCAGTGAGGACAGATACAATGAGCAGTTCTTC
CDR3aa: CAISEDRYNEQFF